One sample yielded the 21 T cell receptor beta chains listed below, sequenced in a study of T cell changes during pregnancy in multiple sclerosis. Repertoires were generated with immunoSEQ multiplex PCR, while TCRdb's copy carries only in-frame clones and drops some. The sample carries over 35,000 clones, 75% to 95% recorded once. Sequencing was performed on CD4+ T cells from peripheral blood mononuclear cells, taken in the third trimester of pregnancy. The source of these receptors is a female donor with multiple sclerosis, enrolled in a pregnancy study.

J is TRBJ2-3 and V is TRBV7-3; 9 nucleotides agree with TRBD1. Unmatched junction bases numbered 19, after V lost 2 bases and J lost 4 bases. Germline V gene lookup returns CDR1 SGHTA and CDR2 FQGTGA. The CDR3 covers 20 residues. The CDR3 nucleotides are TGTGCCAGCAGCTTACGGGGAGACAGGGGGGTGGACTTCGCGCCAGATACGCAGTATTTT. It translates to CASSLRGDRGVDFAPDTQYF. The full variable domain, with the rest looked up from reference TRBV7-3 and TRBJ2-3, is GAGVSQTPSNKVTEKGKYVELRCDPISGHTALYWYRQSLGQGPEFLIYFQGTGAADDSGLPNDRFFAVRPEGSVSTLKIQRTERGDSAVYLCASSLRGDRGVDFAPDTQYFGPGTRLTVL.

The chain joins TRBV30 to TRBJ2-7; 7 nucleotides agree with TRBD1. CDR1 and CDR2 (germline): GTSNPN, SVGIG (reference sequence). CDR3 length: 13 amino acids. Unmatched junction bases numbered 6, after V lost 5 bases and J lost 2 bases. The chain's CDR3 is CAWAGTAPYEQYF. In DNA, the CDR3 is TGTGCCTGGGCCGGGACAGCCCCCTACGAGCAGTACTTC.

The V call is TRBV19, the J call TRBJ2-3; 8 bases match TRBD1. The CDR3 is 14 residues long. Trimming removed 6 bases from V and 3 bases from J; junction bases left unmatched: 5. Germline V gene lookup returns CDR1 LNHDA and CDR2 SQIVND (reference sequence). The CDR3 DNA reads TGTGCCAGTAGACGGACAGGGCGAACAGATACGCAGTATTTT. Translation gives CASRRTGRTDTQYF.

The chain carries TRBV6-6 and TRBJ1-1; 11 bases fit TRBD1. Germline CDR1 MNHNY, CDR2 SVGAGI (reference sequence). There are 15 residues in the CDR3. The junction had 3 bases not matched to a gene; V was cut back by 2 bases and J by 4 bases. CDR3 sequence: CASSYPGTGGTEAFF. The CDR3 region has the DNA TGTGCCAGCAGTTACCCGGGGACAGGGGGCACTGAAGCTTTCTTT.

CDR3 sequence reads: CAWSAPRTEAFF. Here the CDR3 DNA reads TGTGCCTGGAGTGCCCCCCGGACTGAAGCTTTCTTT. This rearrangement joins TRBV30 to TRBJ1-1; D unresolved. This CDR3 is built from 12 residues. Germline V gene data show CDR1 as GTSNPN and CDR2 as SVGIG (reference sequence). V lost 1 base and J lost 5, with 8 bases in between.

The genes are TRBV27 and TRBJ2-1, with D perhaps matching TRBD2 (6 bases). The germline V gene encodes CDR1 MNHEY and CDR2 SMNVEV (reference sequence). This CDR3 contains 14 residues. Trimming removed 5 bases from V and 6 bases from J, with 14 bases in between. CDR3 residues: CASSRPAGGNEQFF. Here the CDR3 DNA reads TGTGCCAGCAGTCGCCCCGCCGGGGGCAATGAGCAGTTCTTC.

V is TRBV19 and J is TRBJ2-7, with TRBD2 matching 7 bases. CDR1 is LNHDA, CDR2 SQIVND, per germline (reference sequence). This CDR3 has 14 amino acids. V was clipped by 5 bases and J by 4 bases; unmatched bases: 8. The chain's CDR3 is CASSRTSKGYEQYF. DNA of the CDR3: TGTGCCAGTAGTCGGACTAGTAAGGGGTACGAGCAGTACTTC.

The J gene is TRBJ2-2, the V gene TRBV7-2; maybe TRBD2 (5 bases). The CDR3 contains 18 residues. In germline, CDR1 is SGHTA, CDR2 FQGNSA. V was shortened by 5 bases and J by 2 bases, with 21 bases between the two germline ends. The CDR3 DNA is TGTGCCAGCAGCACCGGTCTTGCGGGCGCCCCTAACACCGGGGAGCTGTTTTTT. This codes for CASSTGLAGAPNTGELFF.

The rearrangement joins TRBV2 to TRBJ2-7; 9 bases agree with TRBD1. The V and J ends lost 6 bases and 0 bases, in that order; junction bases with no gene match: 3. Germline V gene lookup returns CDR1 SNHLY and CDR2 FYNNEI. The CDR3 has 14 residues. The CDR3 DNA sequence: TGTGCCAGCAGCCTACAGGGGGCCTCCTACGAGCAGTACTTC. Protein: CASSLQGASYEQYF. Full variable domain (outside the CDR3, taken from reference TRBV2 and TRBJ2-7): EPEVTQTPSHQVTQMGQEVILRCVPISNHLYFYWYRQILGQKVEFLVSFYNNEISEKSEIFDDQFSVERPDGSNFTLKIRSTKLEDSAMYFCASSLQGASYEQYFGPGTRLTVT.

The rearrangement joins TRBV14 to TRBJ1-2, with 10 bases identical to TRBD1. J gave up 8 bases and V 4 bases, and 19 bases lay outside the gene matches. The CDR3 has 18 amino acids. Germline CDR1 and CDR2: SGHDN and FVKESK. In nucleotides, the CDR3 is TGTGCCAGCAGCCCCTTGACAGGGGGCGTTTGGGGGAAGTGGGGCTACACCTTC. This codes for CASSPLTGGVWGKWGYTF.

The V call is TRBV6-1, the J call TRBJ2-7; 12 bases are a match to TRBD2. CDR3 length equals 15 residues. J gave up 3 bases and V 6 bases, and 6 bases lay outside the gene matches. The germline V gene has CDR1 MNHNS and CDR2 SASEGT. The CDR3 loop reads CASRGEGLAGYEQYF. The CDR3 DNA follows: TGTGCCAGCAGGGGGGAGGGACTAGCGGGCTACGAGCAGTACTTC.

The rearrangement joins TRBV28 to TRBJ1-2; unclear D gene. The CDR3 totals 17 residues. The germline V and J ends were trimmed by 5 bases and 4 bases, with 23 bases remaining between them. Germline V CDR1 and CDR2: MDHEN, SYDVKM. CDR3 sequence reads: CASSLISPRQDSYGYTF. In nucleotides, the CDR3 is TGTGCCAGCAGTCTTATTAGCCCAAGGCAGGACTCCTATGGCTACACCTTC.

This chain uses TRBV30 with TRBJ1-1; no clear D gene. The CDR3 is 14 residues long. Between the trimmed V and J ends, which lost 0 bases and 6 bases, there was a span of 14 bases. CDR1 GTSNPN and CDR2 SVGIG come from the germline V gene (reference sequence). CDR3 sequence: CAWSVRGIRAEAFF. DNA for the CDR3: TGTGCCTGGAGTGTACGGGGAATAAGGGCTGAAGCTTTCTTT.

The chain couples TRBV27 to TRBJ2-6; TRBD1 matches 11 bases. CDR3 length equals 17 residues. Germline assignment: CDR1 MNHEY and CDR2 SMNVEV (reference sequence). The V and J ends lost 5 bases and 0 bases, in that order; junction bases with no gene match: 3. As DNA, the CDR3 is TGTGCCAGCAGTCGGGACAGGGGGAACTCTGGGGCCAACGTCCTGACTTTC. Protein sequence: CASSRDRGNSGANVLTF. The complete variable domain, with remaining parts taken from reference TRBV27 and TRBJ2-6, reads EAQVTQNPRYLITVTGKKLTVTCSQNMNHEYMSWYRQDPGLGLRQIYYSMNVEVTDKGDVPEGYKVSRKEKRNFPLILESPSPNQTSLYFCASSRDRGNSGANVLTFGAGSRLTVL.

This clone was seen once. J is TRBJ1-4 and V is TRBV4-1; D is unclear. The V gene's germline CDR1 is MGHRA and CDR2 YSYEKL. The CDR3 is 13 residues long. With 0 bases removed from V and 12 bases from J, the gap between germline ends came to 11 bases. The CDR3 region is CASSQEAGRELFF. The CDR3 DNA is TGCGCCAGCAGCCAAGAGGCGGGGAGAGAACTGTTTTTT.

V gene TRBV4-2 combines with J gene TRBJ2-7; 8 bases line up with TRBD2. The germline CDR1 and CDR2 sequences are LGHNA and YNFKEQ. The CDR3 is 16 amino acids. Trimming took 4 bases from V and 5 from J; bases not matched to a gene: 13. The CDR3 sequence is CASSPYAGGAIHEQYF. The CDR3 DNA follows: TGTGCCAGCAGCCCTTACGCGGGGGGCGCTATCCACGAGCAGTACTTC.

V and J are TRBV29-1 and TRBJ1-1, with D perhaps TRBD1 (6 bases). The CDR3 has 13 amino acids. Germline CDR1 and CDR2: SQVTM and ANQGSEA. Trimming removed 3 bases from V and 6 bases from J, with 14 bases in between. The CDR3 DNA reads TGCAGCGTTGAGGAGGACAGACTCGCTGAAGCTTTCTTT. Translating it yields CSVEEDRLAEAFF.

This clone was recorded only once. The J gene is TRBJ1-5, the V gene TRBV12-5; D remains ambiguous. The CDR3 totals 12 residues. The germline V and J ends were trimmed by 6 bases and 2 bases, with 5 bases remaining between them. Germline V lookup: CDR1 LGHNT, CDR2 FRNRAP. The chain's CDR3 is CASGSGNQPQHF. DNA of the CDR3: TGTGCTAGTGGAAGCGGCAATCAGCCCCAGCATTTT.

The V call is TRBV14, the J call TRBJ1-1; D is unresolved. The CDR3 is made up of 14 amino acids. V was pared by 4 bases and J by 0 bases, with 9 bases between. In germline, CDR1 is SGHDN, CDR2 FVKESK. The CDR3 reads CASSRSGMNTEAFF. CDR3 nucleotide sequence: TGTGCCAGCAGCCGATCAGGAATGAACACTGAAGCTTTCTTT.

The V call is TRBV5-4, the J call TRBJ1-2, with 9 bases identical to TRBD1. Germline CDR1 reads SGHNT; CDR2 reads YYREEE (reference sequence). The CDR3 contains 17 residues. Unmatched junction bases numbered 8, after V lost 0 bases and J lost 2 bases. CDR3: CASSLESYRGRNYGYTF. The CDR3 region has the DNA TGTGCCAGCAGCTTGGAATCTTACAGGGGGCGGAACTATGGCTACACCTTC.

This chain uses TRBV11-2 with TRBJ2-2; 10 bases match TRBD1. Germline V CDR1 and CDR2: SGHAT, FQNNGV. CDR3 length equals 16 residues. V trimming: 6 bases; J trimming: 3 bases; junction bases outside the gene matches: 7. The CDR3 region has the DNA TGTGCCAGCAGAAGACAGGGGGCGACCTACACCGGGGAGCTGTTTTTT. It encodes CASRRQGATYTGELFF.